The clone carrying this TCR beta chain was seen ten or more times. Antigen specificity is unknown. This specimen comes from a study of molecular identifiers for immune sequencing clone quantification. Sorting defined naive CD8 T cells as CD8+CD4-CCR7+CD45RA+. The CDR3 loop spans 13 amino acids. Germline assignment: CDR1 MNHEY and CDR2 SVGAGI. V was trimmed by 2 bases and J by 4 bases, leaving 8 bases between them. Findings and limits, study-wide: Detectable among roughly 920,000 naive cells, according to reports, was Jurkat TCR RNA spiked in from one cell. Over 99% of CMV-specific effector molecules, but under 1% of naive ones, were in clones above 20 copies.

With listed TCR primers and previously described methods, bulk TCR libraries were prepared. TCRdb ran MiXCR on the PCR reads and lists one entry per CDR3 protein. In the table there are about 640,000 distinct CDR3 sequences, 15% to 20% of which are singletons. The rearrangement uses TRBV6-5 and TRBJ1-1; D gene ambiguous. This receptor was taken from a human donor in good health. Some libraries in this study had Jurkat cell RNA spiked in. The sample taken for sequencing was naive CD8+ T cells from blood, with Jurkat cell RNA spiked in. Stated subset: FACS-sorted CD8+CD4-CCR7+CD45RA+ naive T cells. The CDR3 DNA reads TGTGCCAGCAGTTACACATCCAGCACTGAAGCTTTCTTT. Residues: CASSYTSSTEAFF.